This T cell receptor beta chain was obtained from a study of identical twins. Findings and caveats of the study: The study reached conclusions through statistical analysis that was cross-sectional, not following the same donors. Potential partial confounding of zero-insertion analyses by invariant MAIT and iNKT cells was noted.

TCRdb re-analysed the 5' RACE reads in MiXCR, keeping a single row per CDR3 protein. The table shows about 530,000 distinct CDR3 sequences, with 13% to 15% occurring only once. This CDR3 is built from 14 residues. V was shortened by 5 bases and J by 2 bases, with 16 bases between the two germline ends. Germline assignment: CDR1 DFQATT and CDR2 SNEGSKA (reference sequence). As regards this clonotype: Its specificity is not known.

The sample was also linked to a second study, of yellow fever vaccine responses in identical twins.

This clonotype was sampled from a young woman in good health. J is TRBJ2-7 and V is TRBV20-1; perhaps D is TRBD1 or TRBD2 (5 bases each). The sequencing input was CD4+ T cells sorted from blood. Here the CDR3 reads CSAPVGTDTYEQYF. The CDR3, as DNA: TGCAGTGCTCCGGTGGGGACGGACACCTACGAGCAGTACTTC.